This T cell receptor beta chain came from a study of T cells after yellow fever vaccination. The ends were cut back, 3 bases at V and 5 bases at J, with 22 bases in the middle. Per germline, CDR1 SQVTM and CDR2 ANQGSEA. The CDR3 extends over 16 amino acids. Turning to this clonotype: Its cognate antigen is unknown.

General observations from the study: Weaker, the secondary response had a peak occurring faster, on day 5 versus 15. Post-booster samples contained most primary-vaccination clones (more than 95% CD4, approximately 88% CD8).

The study made its TCR cDNA through 5'RACE template switching. That step introduced a universal primer site along with UMIs. TCRdb redid the calling of the 5' RACE reads with MiXCR, one entry per CDR3 protein. This sample has around 340,000 distinct CDR3 sequences, with roughly 8.7% found just once. The chain joins TRBV29-1 to TRBJ1-1, with D possibly matching TRBD1 (5 bases). The sequencing here drew on PBMCs, taken on the day of the first yellow fever vaccination. This receptor was identified in a man aged 18 to 30 who received the YFV17D yellow fever vaccine. The CDR3 is CSVDRSRDEGQTEAFF. In DNA form, the CDR3 reads TGCAGCGTTGATCGGTCCAGGGACGAGGGGCAAACTGAAGCTTTCTTT.